These 31 T cell receptor beta chains were all obtained from the same sample, sequenced in a study of a mutant IDH1 vaccine in newly diagnosed glioma. Time point defined: week 23, last vaccination. Every vaccine dose comprised 300 ug of mutant IDH1 20-mer peptide plus topical imiquimod. Which antigens these TCRs recognize remains unknown. Only in-frame clones appear in the TCRdb table, and some are missing; sequencing was by immunoSEQ multiplex PCR. Of roughly 51,000 clones listed, 81% are singletons. The sample here was PBMCs, taken from a glioma patient whose treatment included an IDH1 peptide vaccine. These receptors were collected from a woman aged 40-49 years with glioma. Some clones in this sample may be carry-over from other donors' samples.

The chain employs TRBV27 and TRBJ1-2, with 7 bases identical to TRBD1. The CDR3 contains 14 residues. The V gene's germline CDR1 is MNHEY and CDR2 SMNVEV (reference sequence). The junction had 12 bases not matched to a gene; V was cut back by 6 bases and J by 8 bases. The CDR3 DNA reads as TGTGCCAGCAGCTATAGACAGGGAGGAGGAGGCTACACCTTC. Its translation is CASSYRQGGGGYTF.

V and J are TRBV5-8 and TRBJ2-3, with 7 nucleotides matching TRBD2. V shed 3 bases, J shed 3 bases, and the junction held 4 bases outside the gene matches. CDR1 is SGHTS and CDR2 is YDEGEE in the germline V gene. This CDR3 is built from 14 residues. The CDR3 is CASSSWTSTDTQYF. As DNA, the CDR3 is TGTGCCAGCAGCTCCTGGACTAGTACAGATACGCAGTATTTT.

The chain joins TRBV7-2 to TRBJ2-3; D unclear. Germline V gives CDR1 SGHTA, CDR2 FQGNSA. The V end was cut by 4 bases, the J end by 2 bases, with 1 base between. CDR3 length: 11 amino acids. CDR3 sequence (DNA): TGTGCCAGCAGCTCCACAGATACGCAGTATTTT. Its protein is CASSSTDTQYF.

V and J are TRBV14 and TRBJ1-2; 9 bases map to TRBD1. CDR1 and CDR2 (germline): SGHDN, FVKESK. V trimming: 3 bases; J trimming: 8 bases; junction bases outside the gene matches: 10. CDR3 length: 15 residues. As DNA, the CDR3 is TGTGCCAGCAGCCATCTACCGGGACAGGGAGGAGGCTACACCTTC. This gives the protein CASSHLPGQGGGYTF. The variable domain in full, completed from reference TRBV14 and TRBJ1-2, reads EAGVTQFPSHSVIEKGQTVTLRCDPISGHDNLYWYRRVMGKEIKFLLHFVKESKQDESGMPNNRFLAERTGGTYSTLKVQPAELEDSGVYFCASSHLPGQGGGYTFGSGTRLTVV.

The chain links TRBV7-9 to TRBJ1-2; D is possibly TRBD1 (5 bases). V was cut by 1 base and J by 1 base, with 10 bases left in between. Germline CDR1 reads SEHNR; CDR2 reads FQNEAQ (reference sequence). The CDR3 runs to 15 residues. CDR3 loop: CASSLGGGNNYGYTF. The CDR3 nucleotides read TGTGCCAGCAGCTTAGGTGGGGGGAATAACTATGGCTACACCTTC.

This sequence joins TRBV2 and TRBJ1-2; D perhaps matches TRBD1 (5 bases). Germline V gene sequence: CDR1 SNHLY, CDR2 FYNNEI. CDR3 length: 15 amino acids. V lost 6 bases to trimming and J lost 0 bases, with 14 bases between them. CDR3 loop: CASRRQRVTNYGYTF. The CDR3 nucleotides are TGTGCCAGCAGGAGACAGCGGGTGACTAACTATGGCTACACCTTC. Filled out from reference TRBV2 and TRBJ1-2, the complete variable domain reads EPEVTQTPSHQVTQMGQEVILRCVPISNHLYFYWYRQILGQKVEFLVSFYNNEISEKSEIFDDQFSVERPDGSNFTLKIRSTKLEDSAMYFCASRRQRVTNYGYTFGSGTRLTVV.

The DNA of the CDR3 is TGTGCCAGCAGCTTAGGGGCGGGGGGGAAAAATACGCAGTATTTT. Its translation is CASSLGAGGKNTQYF. The chain has TRBV7-8 and TRBJ2-3; 9 bases agree with TRBD2. V shed 1 base, J shed 7 bases, and the junction held 6 bases outside the gene matches. Germline V gene data show CDR1 as SGHVS and CDR2 as FQNEAQ. CDR3 size: 15 residues.

The genes are TRBV7-9 and TRBJ2-5; D is unresolved. Germline values: CDR1 SEHNR, CDR2 FQNEAQ (reference sequence). The V end was cut by 3 bases, the J end by 4 bases, with 3 bases between. The CDR3 has 11 residues. CDR3 nucleotide sequence: TGTGCCAGCAGCTTCGGAGAGACCCAGTACTTC. It encodes CASSFGETQYF.

The CDR3 here is CASSEWDRGANTQYF. CDR3 nucleotide sequence: TGTGCCAGCAGCGAATGGGACAGGGGGGCAAATACGCAGTATTTT. This chain links TRBV5-8 with TRBJ2-3; 11 bases match TRBD1. CDR1 is SGHTS and CDR2 is YDEGEE in the germline V gene. The trim removed 4 bases at V and 7 bases at J, leaving 8 bases unmatched. The CDR3 runs to 15 residues.

The genes are TRBV11-2 and TRBJ2-5; 7 positions agree with TRBD1. V shed 3 bases, J shed 1 base, and the junction held 2 bases outside the gene matches. CDR1 and CDR2 from the germline V gene are SGHAT and FQNNGV. This CDR3 spans 14 amino acids. CDR3 nucleotide sequence: TGTGCCAGCAGCTTCGGACAGGTCCAAGAGACCCAGTACTTC. It codes for CASSFGQVQETQYF.

The V and J genes are TRBV25-1 and TRBJ1-2; the D is unclear. Germline V gene lookup returns CDR1 MGHDK and CDR2 SYGVNS. This CDR3 spans 12 amino acids. With 3 bases removed from V and 5 bases from J, the gap between germline ends came to 7 bases. CDR3 region: CASSEEGYGYTF. CDR3 DNA sequence: TGTGCCAGCAGTGAGGAGGGTTATGGCTACACCTTC.

The chain links TRBV29-1 to TRBJ2-1, with D perhaps TRBD1 (6 bases). Germline-derived CDR1 and CDR2 are SQVTM and ANQGSEA. The CDR3 loop spans 11 amino acids. Trimming stripped 7 bases from V and 14 bases from J, with 18 bases between. CDR3 nucleotide sequence: TGCAGCGGGGACACAGGCTGGGGGAAGTTCTTC. This translates into CSGDTGWGKFF.

The chain has TRBV2 and TRBJ1-2; 9 bases fit TRBD1. From germline, CDR1 is SNHLY and CDR2 FYNNEI. The junction had 10 bases not matched to a gene; V was cut back by 3 bases and J by 5 bases. This CDR3 spans 16 amino acids. The CDR3 nucleotides read TGTGCCAGCAGTGACGCTGGGACAGGGAGTTCGTATGGCTACACCTTC. Protein: CASSDAGTGSSYGYTF.

The J gene is TRBJ1-2, the V gene TRBV25-1, with a possible D match to TRBD1 (6 bases). The germline V and J ends were trimmed by 4 bases and 2 bases, with 14 bases remaining between them. In germline, CDR1 is MGHDK, CDR2 SYGVNS. The CDR3 is 15 amino acids. The CDR3 coding sequence is TGTGCCAGCAGTGGGTACAGGGAGACAAACTATGGCTACACCTTC. Translation gives CASSGYRETNYGYTF.

The rearrangement uses TRBV4-1 and TRBJ2-1; TRBD1 matches at 7 bases. Per germline, CDR1 MGHRA and CDR2 YSYEKL. The CDR3 covers 15 residues. V lost 0 bases to trimming and J lost 11 bases; unmatched junction nucleotides: 10. CDR3: CASSQEGEQGLKQFF. The CDR3 nucleotides read TGCGCCAGCAGCCAAGAAGGAGAACAGGGGTTGAAGCAGTTCTTC.

This clone was counted between two and nine times. The rearrangement uses TRBV5-5 and TRBJ2-2; D not certain. Germline lookup yields CDR1 SGHKS and CDR2 YYEKEE (reference sequence). The CDR3 is 15 amino acids. Trimming stripped 4 bases from V and 5 bases from J, with 15 bases between. The CDR3 region has the DNA TGTGCCAGCAGCCAATCGGTGGGGTCGACCGGGGAGCTGTTTTTT. Its translation is CASSQSVGSTGELFF. The whole variable domain, filled in from reference TRBV5-5 and TRBJ2-2, reads DAGVTQSPTHLIKTRGQQVTLRCSPISGHKSVSWYQQVLGQGPQFIFQYYEKEERGRGNFPDRFSARQFPNYSSELNVNALLLGDSALYLCASSQSVGSTGELFFGEGSRLTVL.

V gene TRBV9 combines with J gene TRBJ2-7, with a weak D call TRBD2 (5 bases). The CDR3 covers 13 residues. Trimming took 0 bases from V and 3 from J, leaving 7 bases between them. Germline CDR1 is SGDLS and CDR2 is YYNGEE. CDR3 sequence: CASSVERGYEQYF. In DNA form, the CDR3 reads TGTGCCAGCAGCGTAGAACGGGGCTACGAGCAGTACTTC.

The V call is TRBV2, the J call TRBJ2-1; 9 bases agree with TRBD2. This CDR3 has 15 residues. V shed 6 bases and J 1 base; nucleotides not matched to a gene: 4. Germline-derived CDR1 and CDR2 are SNHLY and FYNNEI. The CDR3 DNA is TGTGCCAGCAGCCGCAGCGGGGGGTCCTACAATGAGCAGTTCTTC. Protein: CASSRSGGSYNEQFF.

The chain uses TRBV10-3 and TRBJ2-5; D not resolved. The J call may be incorrect, as the DNA end agrees better with TRBJ2-7. In germline, CDR1 is ENHRY, CDR2 SYGVKD. This CDR3 is built from 12 residues. CDR3 region: CAISGTTYEQYF. In DNA, the CDR3 is TGTGCCATCAGTGGCACCACCTACGAGCAGTACTTC.

The V and J genes are TRBV5-6 and TRBJ1-2; maybe TRBD1 (5 bases). CDR3 length: 13 residues. Trimming left V 4 bases short and J 4 bases short, with 11 bases between. Germline V gene data show CDR1 as SGHDT and CDR2 as YYEEEE. CDR3: CASSVTASYGYTF. For the CDR3, the DNA is TGTGCCAGCAGCGTGACAGCTAGCTATGGCTACACCTTC.

The DNA of the CDR3 is TGTGCCAGCAGTTACTCGGGTAGTGTTGCCTACGAGCAGTACTTC. Protein sequence: CASSYSGSVAYEQYF. This chain uses TRBV6-5 with TRBJ2-7; no firm D call. CDR3 length equals 15 residues. V lost 0 bases and J 2 bases, leaving 11 bases between the germline ends. CDR1 MNHEY and CDR2 SVGAGI come from the germline V gene.

This chain uses TRBV30 with TRBJ2-7; TRBD1 aligns across 8 bases. The V gene end was trimmed by 4 bases and the J gene end by 3 bases; junction bases not matched to a gene: 5. The CDR3 length is 13 residues. Germline values: CDR1 GTSNPN, CDR2 SVGIG (reference sequence). Here the CDR3 DNA reads TGTGCCTGGACCGGACAGGGTTACTACGAGCAGTACTTC. This sequence encodes CAWTGQGYYEQYF.

V usage is TRBV5-1 and J usage is TRBJ2-1; D is ambiguous. The CDR3 runs to 13 residues. CDR1 SGHRS and CDR2 YFSETQ come from the germline V gene. Trimming took 0 bases from V and 6 from J, leaving 7 bases between them. The DNA of the CDR3 is TGCGCCAGCAGCTTGGCCTCGTTCAATGAGCAGTTCTTC. Translating it yields CASSLASFNEQFF.

V usage is TRBV23-1 and J usage is TRBJ2-5, with D hard to call. TRBV23-1 is identified as an open reading frame with a role that is uncertain. The length of the CDR3 is 12 residues. V lost 0 bases and J lost 5, with 4 bases in between. CDR3 loop: CASSQSRETQYF. The CDR3 DNA sequence: TGCGCCAGCAGTCAATCGAGGGAGACCCAGTACTTC.

The rearrangement joins TRBV29-1 to TRBJ2-1, with D uncertain. V was clipped by 4 bases and J by 0 bases, with 7 bases between them. The V gene's germline CDR1 is SQVTM and CDR2 ANQGSEA. CDR3 length equals 13 residues. CDR3 region: CSVAPSSYNEQFF. The CDR3 DNA sequence: TGCAGCGTTGCCCCGAGCTCCTACAATGAGCAGTTCTTC.

This chain connects TRBV9 to TRBJ2-3, with D tentatively TRBD1 or TRBD2 (6 bases each). The CDR3 sequence is 15 residues long. The V gene's germline CDR1 is SGDLS and CDR2 YYNGEE. Trimming cost V 3 bases and J 5 bases, with 16 bases left between them. In DNA form, the CDR3 reads TGTGCCAGCAGCGAGGGCGGAGGGGGGCAAGATACGCAGTATTTT. Translating gives CASSEGGGGQDTQYF.

This chain uses TRBV6-1 with TRBJ2-1, with D perhaps assigned TRBD1 or TRBD2 (5 bases each). CDR1 is MNHNS and CDR2 is SASEGT in the germline V gene. The CDR3 sequence is 14 residues long. V lost 7 bases and J lost 4, with 14 bases in between. The CDR3 loop is CASTQLGTYNEQFF. CDR3 nucleotide sequence: TGTGCCAGCACCCAACTAGGGACGTACAATGAGCAGTTCTTC.

The chain uses TRBV29-1 and TRBJ1-1, with D uncertain. The CDR3 consists of 15 residues. Germline V CDR1 and CDR2: SQVTM, ANQGSEA. Trimming cost V 0 bases and J 5 bases, with 16 bases left between them. The CDR3 DNA reads as TGCAGCGTTGAAGATCCTATGGGGTTGGTGACTGAAGCTTTCTTT. As protein: CSVEDPMGLVTEAFF.

In this sample, this clone turned up once. J is TRBJ2-7 and V is TRBV6-5, with 9 bases that match TRBD1. The CDR3 covers 13 residues. Germline V lookup: CDR1 MNHEY, CDR2 SVGAGI. Trimming took 9 bases from V and 5 from J; bases not matched to a gene: 8. The CDR3: CASTGGADHEQYF. The CDR3 bases are TGTGCCAGTACAGGGGGCGCGGACCACGAGCAGTACTTC.

The chain employs TRBV4-2 and TRBJ2-1; 8 nucleotides align to TRBD1. This CDR3 is 13 amino acids long. With V trimmed by 5 bases and J by 8 bases, 5 bases remained unmatched. The V gene's germline CDR1 is LGHNA and CDR2 YNFKEQ. CDR3 protein: CASSKDRVHEQFF. As DNA, the CDR3 is TGTGCCAGCAGCAAGGACAGGGTCCATGAGCAGTTCTTC.

In DNA form, the CDR3 reads TGTGCCAGCCGGATGGGGGCCCTCACAGATACGCAGTATTTT. Amino acids: CASRMGALTDTQYF. The J gene is TRBJ2-3, the V gene TRBV5-6, with D possibly being TRBD1 (6 bases). Germline V gene sequence: CDR1 SGHDT, CDR2 YYEEEE. CDR3 size: 14 residues. V dropped 7 bases and J dropped 2 bases, with 14 bases sitting between them. Together with reference TRBV5-6 and TRBJ2-3, the CDR3 gives the full variable domain: DAGVTQSPTHLIKTRGQQVTLRCSPKSGHDTVSWYQQALGQGPQFIFQYYEEEERQRGNFPDRFSGHQFPNYSSELNVNALLLGDSALYLCASRMGALTDTQYFGPGTRLTVL.